These 7 T cell receptor beta chains were all obtained from the same sample, sequenced in a study of shared clonotypes between healthy human individuals. This table comes from immunoSEQ multiplex PCR, and its TCRdb copy is limited to in-frame clones, with some not included. The repertoire holds 2 million or so clones, with roughly 94% as singletons. Naive CD8 populations comprised CD45RO-negative cells positively selected for CCR7, excluding terminally differentiated effector memory CD45RA+ cells. Sequencing input: naive CD8+ T cells sorted from blood. These TCRs come from a man aged 18 to 35 in good health.

J is TRBJ1-1 and V is TRBV27; maybe TRBD1 (5 bases). The germline CDR1 and CDR2 sequences are MNHEY and SMNVEV (reference sequence). This CDR3 contains 16 residues. V was cut by 5 bases and J by 4 bases, with 20 bases left in between. DNA for the CDR3: TGTGCCAGCAGTCCCTCACGAGGGGAAGCAGTCACTGAAGCTTTCTTT. Protein: CASSPSRGEAVTEAFF.

V gene TRBV4-1 combines with J gene TRBJ2-7; D possibly corresponds to TRBD1 (6 bases). This CDR3 has 15 amino acids. Germline values: CDR1 MGHRA, CDR2 YSYEKL. Trimming cost V 4 bases and J 0 bases, with 13 bases left between them. The CDR3 sequence is CASSLRQVDSYEQYF. CDR3 nucleotide sequence: TGCGCCAGCAGCCTACGACAGGTCGACTCCTACGAGCAGTACTTC.

The chain has TRBV5-8 and TRBJ1-5, with 7 bases identical to TRBD1. Germline V lookup: CDR1 SGHTS, CDR2 YDEGEE. The CDR3 extends over 13 amino acids. Trimming at V came to 6 bases and at J to 10 bases, leaving 10 bases not matched to a gene. CDR3 sequence reads: CASNTGQEEPQHF. In nucleotides, the CDR3 is TGTGCCAGCAACACCGGACAGGAGGAACCCCAGCATTTT.

The rearrangement links TRBV13 to TRBJ2-1, with 14 bases fitting TRBD2. This CDR3 is 16 amino acids long. With 5 bases clipped from V and 6 bases from J, the junction kept 6 bases outside the gene matches. From germline, CDR1 is PRHDT and CDR2 FYEKMQ (reference sequence). CDR3 nucleotide sequence: TGTGCCAGCAGCCCGGGACTAGCGGGAGTAGGCAATGAGCAGTTCTTC. This translates into CASSPGLAGVGNEQFF.

The CDR3 region is CASSGWGTEAFF. For the CDR3, the DNA is TGTGCCAGCAGTGGGTGGGGCACTGAAGCTTTCTTT. V is TRBV2 and J is TRBJ1-1; D is undetermined. The CDR3 runs to 12 residues. V lost 4 bases and J lost 4, with 7 bases in between. Germline CDR1 SNHLY, CDR2 FYNNEI.

This clone was seen only once. The chain carries TRBV4-3 and TRBJ2-7; TRBD1 matches 7 bases. The CDR3 runs to 15 residues. The V and J ends lost 3 bases and 3 bases, in that order; junction bases with no gene match: 8. CDR1 LGHNA and CDR2 YSLEER come from the germline V gene. The chain's CDR3 is CASSQDTGAGYEQYF. DNA of the CDR3: TGCGCCAGCAGCCAGGACACAGGGGCGGGCTACGAGCAGTACTTC.

This chain uses TRBV9 with TRBJ2-7, with 7 bases matching TRBD2. The junction had 7 bases not matched to a gene; V was cut back by 3 bases and J by 7 bases. CDR3 length equals 13 residues. Germline V lookup: CDR1 SGDLS, CDR2 YYNGEE. The CDR3 region has the DNA TGTGCCAGCAGCGCATGGGGCGGGAGTGAGCAGTACTTC. Protein: CASSAWGGSEQYF.